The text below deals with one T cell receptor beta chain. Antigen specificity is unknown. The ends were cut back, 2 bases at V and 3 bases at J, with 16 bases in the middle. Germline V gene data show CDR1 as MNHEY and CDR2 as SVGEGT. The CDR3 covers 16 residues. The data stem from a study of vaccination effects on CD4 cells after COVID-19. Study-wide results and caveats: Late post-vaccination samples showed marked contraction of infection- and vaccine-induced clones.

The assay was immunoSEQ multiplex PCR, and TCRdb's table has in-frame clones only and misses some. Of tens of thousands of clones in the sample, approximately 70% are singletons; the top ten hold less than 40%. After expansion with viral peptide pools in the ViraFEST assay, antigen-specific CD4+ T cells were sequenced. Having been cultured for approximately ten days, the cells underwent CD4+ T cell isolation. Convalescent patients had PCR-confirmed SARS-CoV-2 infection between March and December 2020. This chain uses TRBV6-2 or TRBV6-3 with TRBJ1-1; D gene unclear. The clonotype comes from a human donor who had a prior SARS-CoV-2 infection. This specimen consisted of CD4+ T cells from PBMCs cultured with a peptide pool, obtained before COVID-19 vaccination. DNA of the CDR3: TGTGCCAGCAGTTACCGAGGGATGTATGTGGACACTGAAGCTTTCTTT. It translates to CASSYRGMYVDTEAFF.